This TCR beta chain was observed in a study of T cell clonality in common variable immunodeficiency (dated by TCRdb to between 2015 and 2017). What the study reported, not specific to this receptor: Although equal DNA input was used, an average of approximately 82,000 unique sequences per sample was obtained for controls, compared with around 30,000 for CVID samples. The authors noted that sequencing repertoires of T cell subpopulations would be needed to clarify what caused the increased clonality in CVID. Compared with healthy controls, CVID subjects showed increased TCRbeta clonality (t-test p = 0.018), a feature most characteristic of about a third of subjects. CVID TCRbeta sequences were reported to have fewer deletions and N-nucleotide insertions and to lack highly modified clones with 13 or more V deletions. Fewer TCRbeta clones were shared among CVID subjects than among healthy controls (p < 0.0001). Correlations of repertoire features with clinical complications were constrained by heterogeneity among patients within the CVID cohort.

For sequencing, equivalent amounts of genomic DNA were input from CVID and control samples. For every sample, a 60 bp segment covering the rearranged TCRbeta CDR3 region was amplified and then sequenced. The immunoSEQ assay, a bias-corrected multiplex PCR combined with high-throughput sequencing, was used to amplify TCRbeta. In the authors' own workflow: Every unique nucleotide sequence was considered a clone and was annotated with V, D and J genes, copy number and frequency. Sequences were labeled productive if in frame, and non-productive if out of frame or containing stop codons. As previously described, clonality was computed from Shannon's entropy. Mean CDR3 Kyte-Doolittle hydropathy was derived from the predicted amino acid sequences of productive clones. Scaled V gene usage was hierarchically clustered using Manhattan distance and complete linkage with the R hclust function. Clone sharing by CDR3 amino acid sequence was assessed by resampling 12 repertoires per group over 100 rounds. The repertoires were screened for approximately 63 published EBV-specific TCRbeta sequences and approximately 240 published CMV-specific TCRbeta sequences. Two CVID samples that yielded fewer than 10,000 sequences were excluded from the analysis, so 42 CVID repertoires were retained. TCRdb limited this immuneACCESS table to in-frame rearrangements with V and J called. A share of clones is missing; checked studies link under half to unresolved V genes, and the rest is unexplained. V, J and clone size reflect that table, while D and trimming were determined from the DNA. For this sample, approximately 52,000 clones are listed, none of them singletons. The ten largest clonotypes hold around 3.7% of the sample.

Both CVID patients and healthy controls were predominantly of Caucasian heritage. Heparinized peripheral whole blood samples of about 5 to 9 ml were obtained from each donor. TCRbeta CDR3 repertoires were sequenced from genomic DNA of adults with common variable immune deficiency (CVID) and healthy adult controls. The control group comprised some 22 healthy adult volunteers, roughly 12 female and about 10 male, aged roughly 23 to 66 years with a mean age of around 37. Diluted blood was density-centrifuged over Hypaque 1077 or Ficoll-Paque to isolate peripheral blood mononuclear cells. Genomic DNA was extracted from unsorted mononuclear cells by Qiagen column purification or by a centrifugation-based method. This clone has only a few counts. The antigen it binds to is not known. Coverage ceases 3 residues before the CDR3 finishes, and the germline J gene fills in the end. From the cysteine through the phenylalanine, the CDR3 covers 14 amino acids. The DNA has 33 bases, all within the CDR3, and is read from base 1. CDR1 and CDR2 (DFQATT, SNEGSKA) derive from the germline V gene (reference sequence). V is clipped by 0 bases and J by 2 bases, and the sequence between their germline boundaries is 8 bases long.

This receptor was taken from a person between 18 and 75 years old in good health. Recombination linked TRBV20-1 to TRBJ1-5; TRBD1 could be the D gene, as 6 bases match. The source material was peripheral blood mononuclear cells. This receptor has the CDR3 CSAREQGGNQPQHF. The covered CDR3 bases are TGCAGTGCTAGAGAACAGGGCGGCAATCAGCCC.